The rows below give T cell receptor beta chains drawn from one sample of a study of T cells in Graves' hyperthyroidism and ophthalmopathy. TCRdb used MiXCR to reprocess the multiplex PCR reads, holding one entry per CDR3 protein. Of under 250,000 distinct CDR3 sequences in the sample, approximately 16% are singletons; the top ten hold 53%. Sample: blood. These receptor sequences come from a woman aged 45 to 65 with Graves' hyperthyroidism. Both conserved end residues are trimmed from each CDR3. A D gene is named only where the DNA matches it firmly.

. | TRBJ2-1 | TRBV7-6 | ASSLSFEQF
. | TRBJ1-1 | TRBV24-1 | ATTNARATEAF
TRBD1 | TRBJ1-3 | TRBV6-1 | ASGLQGRDTIY
. | TRBJ1-4 | TRBV30 | AWSVGAGGNEKLF
TRBD1 | TRBJ1-2 | TRBV6-1 | ASSPLSGGYGYT
. | TRBJ2-1 | TRBV12-3/TRBV12-4 | ASSLGGLFRSYNEQF
TRBD2 | TRBJ2-7 | TRBV4-1 | ASSQPGGNYEQY
TRBD1 | TRBJ1-1 | TRBV10-3 | AISESMSGGSTEAF
TRBD1 | TRBJ1-5 | TRBV19 | ASSIDDRVINQPQH
TRBD1 | TRBJ1-1 | TRBV10-3 | ALGQGNTEAF
TRBD2 | TRBJ2-1 | TRBV30 | AWRATSGRGSGHEQF
. | TRBJ2-7 | TRBV4-1 | ASSSPGHKYEQY
TRBD1 | TRBJ1-2 | TRBV30 | AWSVQGLDGYT
. | TRBJ2-5 | TRBV7-2 | ASSLGGTETQY
TRBD1 | TRBJ2-5 | TRBV9 | ASSAGQGEETQY